The 14 T cell receptor beta chains given below trace back to one sample, sequenced in a study of T cell responses to AZD1222 COVID-19 vaccine. Sequencing was performed with immunoSEQ multiplex PCR; in TCRdb, only in-frame clones are kept and a portion is missing. The sample contains 75,000 to 90,000 clones, 75% to 95% of which appear only once. The sample in question was peripheral blood, obtained 28 days after the second AZD1222 dose. All receptors derive from an adult who received the AZD1222 COVID-19 vaccine.

This chain's CDR3 is CASKLGVAEPYGRYGYTF. CDR3 in DNA: TGCGCCAGCAAGCTTGGGGTGGCAGAGCCATACGGTAGATATGGCTACACCTTC. The V and J genes are TRBV5-1 and TRBJ1-2, with D unclear. Germline lookup yields CDR1 SGHRS and CDR2 YFSETQ. The CDR3 contains 18 residues. V lost 6 bases to trimming and J lost 5 bases, with 29 bases between them.

This clone has more than one count but fewer than ten. The V and J genes are TRBV7-2 and TRBJ1-5, with a tentative D call TRBD1 (5 bases). V shed 4 bases and J shed 1 base, with 14 bases lying between them. CDR1 and CDR2 from the germline V gene are SGHTA and FQGNSA. The CDR3 is 16 residues long. Written as DNA, the CDR3 is TGTGCCAGCAGCTCCGGGGGGTCGGGAAGCAATCAGCCCCAGCATTTT. It encodes CASSSGGSGSNQPQHF.

The chain recombines TRBV7-2 with TRBJ2-3, with a weak D call TRBD2 (5 bases). The V end was cut by 5 bases, the J end by 1 base, with 10 bases between. The germline V gene has CDR1 SGHTA and CDR2 FQGNSA. This CDR3 has 14 residues. The CDR3 reads CASSAAGGTDTQYF. Written as DNA, the CDR3 is TGTGCCAGCAGCGCAGCCGGGGGCACAGATACGCAGTATTTT.

CDR3 region: CASSYGTGDYEQYF. The CDR3 DNA sequence: TGTGCCAGCAGTTACGGGACAGGAGACTACGAGCAGTACTTC. The chain recombines TRBV28 with TRBJ2-7; TRBD1 aligns across 8 bases. CDR3 size: 14 residues. Germline V gives CDR1 MDHEN, CDR2 SYDVKM. V lost 4 bases, J lost 3 bases, and 5 bases stayed unmatched.

The V call is TRBV6-5, the J call TRBJ2-3, with a weak D call TRBD1 (6 bases). The length of the CDR3 is 13 residues. The V and J ends lost 8 bases and 1 base respectively, with 10 bases between them. From germline, CDR1 is MNHEY and CDR2 SVGAGI. The chain's CDR3 is CASLQGGTDTQYF. The CDR3 coding sequence is TGTGCCAGCCTACAGGGAGGCACAGATACGCAGTATTTT.

The rearrangement links TRBV27 to TRBJ2-7, with D perhaps assigned TRBD1 or TRBD2 (6 bases each). This CDR3 is 13 amino acids long. Between the trimmed V and J ends, which lost 6 bases and 2 bases, there was a span of 11 bases. CDR1 and CDR2 from the germline V gene are MNHEY and SMNVEV (reference sequence). CDR3 sequence reads: CASSGGLTYEQYF. CDR3 in DNA: TGTGCCAGCAGCGGGGGCCTAACCTACGAGCAGTACTTC.

The V gene is TRBV29-1, the J gene TRBJ2-3, with 11 bases aligning to TRBD2. With V trimmed by 6 bases and J by 6 bases, 5 bases remained unmatched. The CDR3 covers 13 residues. Germline values: CDR1 SQVTM, CDR2 ANQGSEA. CDR3 residues: CSVTSGSWDTQYF. In DNA form, the CDR3 reads TGCAGCGTCACTAGCGGGAGTTGGGATACGCAGTATTTT.

V usage is TRBV24-1 and J usage is TRBJ1-2, with a tentative D call TRBD1 (6 bases). V lost 2 bases to trimming and J lost 6 bases, with 12 bases between them. Germline CDR1 and CDR2: KGHDR and SFDVKD. The CDR3 covers 14 residues. CDR3 nucleotide sequence: TGTGCCACCAGTGATTCGTCAGGGGACCATGGCTACACCTTC. Its translation is CATSDSSGDHGYTF.

The chain employs TRBV18 and TRBJ2-7; TRBD1 aligns across 8 bases. Germline assignment: CDR1 KGHSH and CDR2 LQKENI. Germline trimming cut 5 bases from V and 1 base from J; bases unmatched to any gene: 10. The CDR3 sequence is 16 residues long. The CDR3 DNA sequence: TGTGCCAGCTCATCGAATCCCGGGACAGGTTCCTACGAGCAGTACTTC. Protein sequence: CASSSNPGTGSYEQYF.

The rearrangement links TRBV10-3 to TRBJ2-7, with D perhaps given as TRBD1 or TRBD2 (6 bases each). Trimming removed 4 bases at V and 4 bases at J, with 20 bases between. The CDR3 totals 16 residues. CDR1 is ENHRY and CDR2 is SYGVKD in the germline V gene. In DNA, the CDR3 is TGTGCCATCAGTGGGGGGGCAGCTGATGCCGGGTACGAGCAGTACTTC. Translating it yields CAISGGAADAGYEQYF.

This clone turned up a few times. The junction does not match germline at one end; this may be a read error. V and J are TRBV6-5 and TRBJ1-3; 7 bases align to TRBD1. The CDR3 sequence is 13 residues long. The germline CDR1 and CDR2 sequences are MNHEY and SVGAGI. The CDR3 reads CASSPNPDTRGPF. As DNA, the CDR3 is TGTGCCAGCAGCCCGAACCCAGATACGAGGGGGCCCTTT.

In its sample, this clone was seen once. The DNA of the CDR3 is TGTGCCAGCAGTTTAAGGGGTTACGAGCAGTACTTC. This codes for CASSLRGYEQYF. The V call is TRBV28, the J call TRBJ2-7; a possible D gene is TRBD1 (5 bases). V was clipped by 2 bases and J by 4 bases, with 6 bases between them. This CDR3 is built from 12 residues. Looked up from germline, CDR1 is MDHEN and CDR2 is SYDVKM.

The rearrangement uses TRBV6-2 or TRBV6-3 and TRBJ2-1; 10 bases agree with TRBD2. V gave up 6 bases and J gave up 2 bases; unmatched junction bases: 4. CDR3 size: 15 residues. CDR1 is MNHEY and CDR2 is SVGEGT in the germline V gene. The CDR3 DNA sequence: TGTGCCAGCAGCCTAGCGGGAGAGGCCTACAATGAGCAGTTCTTC. Protein sequence: CASSLAGEAYNEQFF.

V gene TRBV28 combines with J gene TRBJ2-1, with D maybe TRBD2 (5 bases). Between the trimmed V and J ends, which lost 6 bases and 0 bases, there was a span of 21 bases. Per germline, CDR1 MDHEN and CDR2 SYDVKM. The CDR3 length is 18 residues. CDR3 nucleotides: TGTGCCAGCAGCTCTCCTGCCCTAGCACCGAGCTCCTACAATGAGCAGTTCTTC. This sequence encodes CASSSPALAPSSYNEQFF.